The clone carrying this T cell receptor (beta chain) has ten or more counts. Its specificity is unknown. These data belong to a study of T cell repertoires in cytomegalovirus infection. Study context: Public signatures in TCR beta pointed to CMV infection and matching HLA type. Overall study results and limits: CMV-specific HLA-C-restricted TCR beta clonotypes dominated the ex vivo response.

V dropped 4 bases and J dropped 8 bases, with 16 bases sitting between them. The germline gives CDR1 LGHNA, CDR2 YSLEER. The CDR3 has 14 residues. TCRdb reprocessed the reads with MiXCR, giving one entry per CDR3 protein. The profile shows 120,000 to 150,000 distinct CDR3 sequences, about 6% of them singletons. J is TRBJ2-3 and V is TRBV4-3, with a weak D call TRBD1 (6 bases). This TCR was sampled from a human donor in good health (CMV status not recorded). Some clones in this sample may be carry-over from other donors' samples. Specimen: PBMCs. In nucleotides, the CDR3 is TGCGCCAGCAGCCCCCGGTTGGGGGCCGGTACGCAGTATTTT. Protein sequence: CASSPRLGAGTQYF.